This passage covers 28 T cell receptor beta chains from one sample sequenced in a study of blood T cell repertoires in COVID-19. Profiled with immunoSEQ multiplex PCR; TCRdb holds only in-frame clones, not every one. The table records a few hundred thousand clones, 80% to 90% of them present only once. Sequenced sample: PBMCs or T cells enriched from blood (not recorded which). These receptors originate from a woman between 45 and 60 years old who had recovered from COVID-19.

The CDR3 spells CASSLEPAGGIETQYF. In DNA, the CDR3 is TGCGCCAGCAGCTTGGAACCAGCGGGAGGGATAGAGACCCAGTACTTC. The rearrangement joins TRBV5-1 to TRBJ2-5; 10 bases are a match to TRBD2. Germline assignment: CDR1 SGHRS and CDR2 YFSETQ. This CDR3 has 16 residues. With 0 bases clipped from V and 4 bases from J, the junction kept 6 bases outside the gene matches.

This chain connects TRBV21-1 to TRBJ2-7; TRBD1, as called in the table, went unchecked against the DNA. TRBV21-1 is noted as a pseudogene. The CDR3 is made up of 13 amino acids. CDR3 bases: TGTGCCAGCAGCGTGCGCAGGGGGAGCGAGCAGTACTTC. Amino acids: CASSVRRGSEQYF.

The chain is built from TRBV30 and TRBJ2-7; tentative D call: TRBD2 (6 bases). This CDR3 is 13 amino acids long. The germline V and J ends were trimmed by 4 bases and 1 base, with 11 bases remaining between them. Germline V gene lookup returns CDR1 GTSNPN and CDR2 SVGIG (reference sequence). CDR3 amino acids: CAWNRESSYEQYF. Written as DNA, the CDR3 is TGTGCCTGGAACCGGGAGTCTTCCTACGAGCAGTACTTC.

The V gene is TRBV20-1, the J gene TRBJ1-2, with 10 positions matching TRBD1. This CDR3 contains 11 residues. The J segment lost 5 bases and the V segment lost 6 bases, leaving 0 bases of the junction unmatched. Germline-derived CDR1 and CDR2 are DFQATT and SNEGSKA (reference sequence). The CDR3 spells CSADRGYGYTF. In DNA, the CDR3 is TGCAGTGCGGACAGGGGGTATGGCTACACCTTC.

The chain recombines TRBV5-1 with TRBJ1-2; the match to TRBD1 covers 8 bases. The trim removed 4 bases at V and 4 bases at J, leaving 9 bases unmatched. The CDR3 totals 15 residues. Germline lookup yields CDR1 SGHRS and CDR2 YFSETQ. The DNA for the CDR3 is TGCGCCAGCAGCCTAAAGGACAGGGATCCCTATGGCTACACCTTC. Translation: CASSLKDRDPYGYTF. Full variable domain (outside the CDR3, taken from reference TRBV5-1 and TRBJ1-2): KAGVTQTPRYLIKTRGQQVTLSCSPISGHRSVSWYQQTPGQGLQFLFEYFSETQRNKGNFPGRFSGRQFSNSRSEMNVSTLELGDSALYLCASSLKDRDPYGYTFGSGTRLTVV.

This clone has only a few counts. CDR3 bases: TGCGCCAGCAGCTTGGAACGGGGGGCCTACAATGAGCAGTTCTTC. Translation gives CASSLERGAYNEQFF. This sequence joins TRBV5-1 and TRBJ2-1, with 7 bases lining up with TRBD2. After removal of 0 bases from V and 2 bases from J, the junction contained 2 bases not matched to a gene. The length of the CDR3 is 15 residues. The germline gives CDR1 SGHRS, CDR2 YFSETQ.

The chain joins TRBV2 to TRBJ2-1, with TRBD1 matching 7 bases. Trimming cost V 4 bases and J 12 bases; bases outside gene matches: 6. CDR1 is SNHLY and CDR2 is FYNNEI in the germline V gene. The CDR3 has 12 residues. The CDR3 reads CASSGTGERQFF. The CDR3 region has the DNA TGTGCCAGCAGTGGGACAGGTGAGCGGCAGTTCTTC.

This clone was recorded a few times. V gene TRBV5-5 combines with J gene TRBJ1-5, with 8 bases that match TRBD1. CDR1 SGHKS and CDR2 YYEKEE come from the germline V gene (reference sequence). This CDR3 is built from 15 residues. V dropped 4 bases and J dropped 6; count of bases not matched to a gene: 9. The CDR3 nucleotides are TGTGCCAGCAGCCCGGGACAGGCGGTAAGTCAGCCCCAGCATTTT. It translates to CASSPGQAVSQPQHF. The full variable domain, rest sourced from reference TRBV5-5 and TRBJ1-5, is DAGVTQSPTHLIKTRGQQVTLRCSPISGHKSVSWYQQVLGQGPQFIFQYYEKEERGRGNFPDRFSARQFPNYSSELNVNALLLGDSALYLCASSPGQAVSQPQHFGDGTRLSIL.

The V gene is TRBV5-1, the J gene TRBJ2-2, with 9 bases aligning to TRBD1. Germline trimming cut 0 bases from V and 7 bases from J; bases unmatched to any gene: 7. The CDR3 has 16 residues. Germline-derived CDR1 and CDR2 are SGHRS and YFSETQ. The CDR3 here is CASSLVGQGFDGELFF. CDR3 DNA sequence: TGCGCCAGCAGCTTGGTGGGACAGGGATTTGACGGGGAGCTGTTTTTT.

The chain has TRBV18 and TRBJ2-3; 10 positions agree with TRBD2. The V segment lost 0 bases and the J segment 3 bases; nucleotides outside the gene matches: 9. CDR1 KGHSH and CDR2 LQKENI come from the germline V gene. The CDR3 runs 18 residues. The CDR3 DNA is TGTGCCAGCTCACCACCTAGCGGGAGGTCCCGGGGGACAGATACGCAGTATTTT. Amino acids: CASSPPSGRSRGTDTQYF.

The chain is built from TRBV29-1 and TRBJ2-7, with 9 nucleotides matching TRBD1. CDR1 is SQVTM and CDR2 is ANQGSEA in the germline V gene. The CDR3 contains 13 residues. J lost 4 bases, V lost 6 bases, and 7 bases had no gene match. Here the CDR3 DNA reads TGCAGCGTGGGGACAGGGAAGAGGTACGAGCAGTACTTC. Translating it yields CSVGTGKRYEQYF.

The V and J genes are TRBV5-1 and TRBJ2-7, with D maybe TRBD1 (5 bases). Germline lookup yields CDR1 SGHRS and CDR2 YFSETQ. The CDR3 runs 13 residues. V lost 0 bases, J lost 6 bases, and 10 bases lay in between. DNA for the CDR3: TGCGCCAGCAGCTTGGAAGGGGTTGGCGAGCAGTACTTC. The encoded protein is CASSLEGVGEQYF.

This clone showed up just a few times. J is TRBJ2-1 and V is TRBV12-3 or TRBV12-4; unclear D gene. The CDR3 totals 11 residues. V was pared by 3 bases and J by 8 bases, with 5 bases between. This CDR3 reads CASSFGYEQFF. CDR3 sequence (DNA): TGTGCCAGCAGTTTCGGGTATGAGCAGTTCTTC.

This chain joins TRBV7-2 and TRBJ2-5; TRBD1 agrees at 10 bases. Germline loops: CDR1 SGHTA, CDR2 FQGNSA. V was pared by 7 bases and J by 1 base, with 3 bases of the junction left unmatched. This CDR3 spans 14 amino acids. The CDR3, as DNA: TGTGCCAGCACCTGGACAGGGGGCCAAGAGACCCAGTACTTC. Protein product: CASTWTGGQETQYF.

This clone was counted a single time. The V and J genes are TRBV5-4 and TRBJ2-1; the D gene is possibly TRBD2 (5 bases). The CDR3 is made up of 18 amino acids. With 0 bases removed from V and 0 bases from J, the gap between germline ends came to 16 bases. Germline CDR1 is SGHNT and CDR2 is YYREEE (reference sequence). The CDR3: CASSLGGSGVRSYNEQFF. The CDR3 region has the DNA TGTGCCAGCAGCTTGGGGGGAAGCGGAGTCCGCTCCTACAATGAGCAGTTCTTC. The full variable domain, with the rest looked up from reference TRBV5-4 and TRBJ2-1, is ETGVTQSPTHLIKTRGQQVTLRCSSQSGHNTVSWYQQALGQGPQFIFQYYREEENGRGNFPPRFSGLQFPNYSSELNVNALELDDSALYLCASSLGGSGVRSYNEQFFGPGTRLTVL.

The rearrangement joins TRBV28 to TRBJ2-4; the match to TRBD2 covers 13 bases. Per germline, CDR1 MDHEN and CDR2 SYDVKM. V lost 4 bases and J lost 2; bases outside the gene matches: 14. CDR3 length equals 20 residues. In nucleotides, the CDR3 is TGTGCCAGCAGTTCGGGACTAGCGGGATTTGGTTACCCTACCAAAAACATTCAGTACTTC. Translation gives CASSSGLAGFGYPTKNIQYF.

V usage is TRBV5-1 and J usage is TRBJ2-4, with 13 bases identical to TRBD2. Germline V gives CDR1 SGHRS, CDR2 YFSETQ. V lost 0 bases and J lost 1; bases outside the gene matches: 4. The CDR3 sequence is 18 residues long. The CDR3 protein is CASSLEGTSGNAKNIQYF. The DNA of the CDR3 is TGCGCCAGCAGCTTGGAGGGGACTAGCGGGAATGCCAAAAACATTCAGTACTTC.

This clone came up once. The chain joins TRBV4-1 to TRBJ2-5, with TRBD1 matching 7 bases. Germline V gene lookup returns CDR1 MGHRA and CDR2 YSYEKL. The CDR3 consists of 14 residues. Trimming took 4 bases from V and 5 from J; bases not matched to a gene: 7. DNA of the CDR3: TGCGCCAGCAGCCTAGCCGACAGGGTCGAGACCCAGTACTTC. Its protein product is CASSLADRVETQYF.

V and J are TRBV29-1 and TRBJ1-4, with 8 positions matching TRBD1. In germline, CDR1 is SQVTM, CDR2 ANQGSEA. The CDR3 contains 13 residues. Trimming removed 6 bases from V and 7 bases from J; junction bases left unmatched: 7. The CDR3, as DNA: TGCAGCGTCACCAGGGGGCTAGGTGAAAAACTGTTTTTT. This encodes CSVTRGLGEKLFF.

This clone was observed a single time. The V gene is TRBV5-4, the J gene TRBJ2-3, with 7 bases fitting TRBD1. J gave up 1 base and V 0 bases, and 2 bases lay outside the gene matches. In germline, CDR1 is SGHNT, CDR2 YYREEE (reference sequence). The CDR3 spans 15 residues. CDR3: CASSLVGGRTDTQYF. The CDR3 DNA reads TGTGCCAGCAGCTTGGTAGGGGGCCGCACAGATACGCAGTATTTT.

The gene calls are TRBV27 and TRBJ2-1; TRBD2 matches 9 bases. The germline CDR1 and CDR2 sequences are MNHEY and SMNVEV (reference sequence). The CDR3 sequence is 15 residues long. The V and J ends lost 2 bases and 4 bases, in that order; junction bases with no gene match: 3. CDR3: CASSLRTSGYNEQFF. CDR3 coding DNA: TGTGCCAGCAGTTTACGTACTAGCGGGTACAATGAGCAGTTCTTC.

CDR3 amino acids: CASSPGGFRTSGANVLTF. The CDR3 DNA follows: TGTGCCAGCAGTCCGGGGGGGTTCCGAACCTCTGGGGCCAACGTCCTGACTTTC. J is TRBJ2-6 and V is TRBV27, with 8 bases identical to TRBD2. This CDR3 contains 18 residues. The trim removed 5 bases at V and 0 bases at J, leaving 9 bases unmatched. Germline lookup yields CDR1 MNHEY and CDR2 SMNVEV (reference sequence). Full variable domain (outside the CDR3, taken from reference TRBV27 and TRBJ2-6): EAQVTQNPRYLITVTGKKLTVTCSQNMNHEYMSWYRQDPGLGLRQIYYSMNVEVTDKGDVPEGYKVSRKEKRNFPLILESPSPNQTSLYFCASSPGGFRTSGANVLTFGAGSRLTVL.

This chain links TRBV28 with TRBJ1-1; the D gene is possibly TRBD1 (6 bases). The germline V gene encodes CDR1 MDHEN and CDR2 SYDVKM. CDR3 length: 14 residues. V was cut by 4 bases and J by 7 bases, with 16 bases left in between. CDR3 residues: CASSYNLGQHEAFF. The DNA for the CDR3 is TGTGCCAGCAGTTATAATTTGGGACAACATGAAGCTTTCTTT.

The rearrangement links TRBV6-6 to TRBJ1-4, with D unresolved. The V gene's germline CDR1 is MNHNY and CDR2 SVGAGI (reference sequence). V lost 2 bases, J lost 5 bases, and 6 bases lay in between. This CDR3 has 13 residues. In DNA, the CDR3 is TGTGCCAGCAGTTACACAGCAAATGAAAAACTGTTTTTT. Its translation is CASSYTANEKLFF.

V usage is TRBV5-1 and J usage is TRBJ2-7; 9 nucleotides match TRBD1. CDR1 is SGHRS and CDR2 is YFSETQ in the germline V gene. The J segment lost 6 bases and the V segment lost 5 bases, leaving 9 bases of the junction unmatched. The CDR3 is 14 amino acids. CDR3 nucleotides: TGCGCCAGCAGAACCTGGCCGGACAGGGGCGAGCAGTACTTC. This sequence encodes CASRTWPDRGEQYF.

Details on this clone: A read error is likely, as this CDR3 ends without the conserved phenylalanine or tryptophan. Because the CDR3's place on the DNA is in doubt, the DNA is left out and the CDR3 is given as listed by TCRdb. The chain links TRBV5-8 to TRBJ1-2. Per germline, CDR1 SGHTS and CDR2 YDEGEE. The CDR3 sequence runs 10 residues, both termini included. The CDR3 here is CASKWVAGLS.

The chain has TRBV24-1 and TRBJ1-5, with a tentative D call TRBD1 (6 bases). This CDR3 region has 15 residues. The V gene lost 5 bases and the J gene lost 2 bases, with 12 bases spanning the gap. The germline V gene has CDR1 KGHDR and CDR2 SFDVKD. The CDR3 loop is CATSGGAGGNQPQHF. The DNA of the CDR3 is TGTGCCACCAGTGGTGGGGCAGGGGGCAATCAGCCCCAGCATTTT.

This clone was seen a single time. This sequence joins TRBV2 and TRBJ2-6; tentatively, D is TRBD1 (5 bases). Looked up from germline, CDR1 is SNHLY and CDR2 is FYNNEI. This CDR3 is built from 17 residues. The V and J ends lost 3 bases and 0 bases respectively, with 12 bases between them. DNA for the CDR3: TGTGCCAGCAGTGACGAGACAGCCCCCTCTGGGGCCAACGTCCTGACTTTC. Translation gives CASSDETAPSGANVLTF.